This entry lists 7 T cell receptor beta chains sequenced from one sample in a study of regulatory T cells. The primer mix had 52 TRBV and 13 TRBJ primers. Generated by immunoSEQ multiplex PCR, the TCRdb table keeps only in-frame clones and is missing some. The data contain fewer than 13,000 clones, 84% of them singletons. The source material was CD8+ T cells sorted from blood. The receptors were sampled from a person aged 18 to 30 with CD3G deficiency.

V and J are TRBV7-9 and TRBJ1-3; D is ambiguous. Trimming pared 1 base from V and 0 bases from J, leaving 4 bases between. The CDR3 covers 14 residues. Per germline, CDR1 SEHNR and CDR2 FQNEAQ (reference sequence). CDR3 nucleotides: TGTGCCAGCAGCTTAGAGGGCTCTGGAAACACCATATATTTT. Encoded protein: CASSLEGSGNTIYF.

This rearrangement joins TRBV5-1 to TRBJ2-1; perhaps D is TRBD1 or TRBD2 (5 bases each). Germline V gene sequence: CDR1 SGHRS, CDR2 YFSETQ. Trimming took 5 bases from V and 7 from J, leaving 13 bases between them. CDR3 size: 13 residues. This CDR3 is CASRNGKGNEQFF. The CDR3 DNA is TGCGCCAGCAGGAACGGGAAGGGGAATGAGCAGTTCTTC.

V gene TRBV28 combines with J gene TRBJ2-5, with 8 bases aligning to TRBD1. V trimming: 3 bases; J trimming: 5 bases; junction bases outside the gene matches: 5. The CDR3 is 14 amino acids. CDR1 is MDHEN and CDR2 is SYDVKM in the germline V gene. CDR3 bases: TGTGCCAGCAGTTTTGGACAGGGTGGTGAGACCCAGTACTTC. It is translated as CASSFGQGGETQYF.

The chain employs TRBV23-1 and TRBJ2-5; D might be TRBD2 (6 bases). TRBV23-1 is an ORF, and what it does is uncertain. CDR3 length: 14 residues. V dropped 8 bases and J dropped 5 bases, with 18 bases sitting between them. The CDR3 spells CASPLRRGGETQYF. CDR3 nucleotides: TGCGCCAGCCCCTTAAGGAGGGGAGGTGAGACCCAGTACTTC.

This clone was counted once. The V and J genes are TRBV7-6 and TRBJ2-5; 7 nucleotides agree with TRBD1. The CDR3 totals 13 residues. Germline lookup yields CDR1 SGHVS and CDR2 FNYEAQ. V dropped 5 bases and J dropped 7; count of bases not matched to a gene: 7. CDR3 DNA: TGTGCCAGCAGCCCAACAGGGGCCGGGACCCAGTACTTC. As protein: CASSPTGAGTQYF.

This clone was observed a single time. The J gene is TRBJ2-2, the V gene TRBV28; D gene uncertain. Germline V gene sequence: CDR1 MDHEN, CDR2 SYDVKM. The CDR3 is 11 residues long. V lost 4 bases to trimming and J lost 7 bases, with 4 bases between them. CDR3 amino acids: CASSSGGELFF. The CDR3 DNA reads TGTGCCAGCAGTTCTGGCGGGGAGCTGTTTTTT.

J is TRBJ1-5 and V is TRBV28; 8 bases match TRBD1. Germline CDR1 is MDHEN and CDR2 is SYDVKM. V lost 5 bases to trimming and J lost 5 bases; unmatched junction nucleotides: 5. The CDR3 is 14 amino acids. As DNA, the CDR3 is TGTGCCAGCAGTGGACAGGGTGGGTATCAGCCCCAGCATTTT. This translates into CASSGQGGYQPQHF.